Sequencing of this T cell receptor (beta chain) was carried out in a study of T cell changes during pregnancy in multiple sclerosis. Data came from immunoSEQ multiplex PCR; TCRdb stores just in-frame clones and leaves some out. Here the sample spans approximately 85,000 clones, about 94% being singletons. This specimen consisted of peripheral blood, obtained in the third trimester of pregnancy. The receptor comes from a female donor with multiple sclerosis, enrolled in a pregnancy study.

CDR3 protein: CASSPMTRGELFF. DNA for the CDR3: TGTGCCAGCAGCCCTATGACCAGGGGGGAGCTGTTTTTT. The chain combines TRBV5-6 with TRBJ2-2; no reliable D call. The germline gives CDR1 SGHDT, CDR2 YYEEEE. The V gene lost 4 bases and the J gene lost 8 bases, with 12 bases spanning the gap. This CDR3 region has 13 residues.